This section outlines one T cell receptor (beta chain) sequence together with its context. No antigen is known for it. The donors, nominally healthy at sampling, likely had unrecorded immune exposures. The data are from a study of cytomegalovirus exposure and HLA in healthy donors. Broader study findings: TCR beta V- and J-gene trimming, according to a later analysis, was linked to a missense DCLRE1C variant.

The germline V gene encodes CDR1 SGHNT and CDR2 YYREEE (reference sequence). CDR3 length: 14 amino acids. The ends were cut back, 0 bases at V and 3 bases at J, with 8 bases in the middle. 60 Vbeta and 13 Jbeta primers were used in PCR. In the original processing: Later, an analysis found 80 million or so unique TCR beta chains, and about 9.9 million of these were shared. Here immunoSEQ multiplex PCR was the method, and the copy in TCRdb shows in-frame clones only, minus some. V and J calls and clone size are those listed in that table; D and trimming were worked out from the DNA. The sample shows over 150,000 clones, roughly 80% of them seen only once.

Sequencing was carried out using PBMCs. This clonotype was obtained from a male donor in good health and CMV-seronegative. The chain recombines TRBV5-4 with TRBJ2-3, with TRBD2 as a possible D gene (5 bases). CDR3 sequence (DNA): TGTGCCAGCAGCTTGGTACTAGGGACAGATACGCAGTATTTT. Translated: CASSLVLGTDTQYF.